These 14 T cell receptor beta chains came from one sample sequenced in a study of blood T cell repertoires in COVID-19. TCRdb keeps only in-frame clones here, not all; method: immunoSEQ multiplex PCR. The sample carries about 150,000 clones, roughly 87% recorded once. Material: PBMCs or T cells enriched from blood (not recorded which). These receptors came from a woman in her forties or fifties who had recovered from COVID-19.

The V call is TRBV4-3, the J call TRBJ2-2; no reliable D call. The germline V gene encodes CDR1 LGHNA and CDR2 YSLEER. The CDR3 runs to 15 residues. Trimming shortened V by 4 bases and J by 0 bases, and 9 bases separated the two germline ends. For the CDR3, the DNA is TGCGCCAGCAGCCGGGCCTACGCGAACACCGGGGAGCTGTTTTTT. Translation: CASSRAYANTGELFF.

The chain combines TRBV27 with TRBJ2-1; 8 positions agree with TRBD1. The germline V gene encodes CDR1 MNHEY and CDR2 SMNVEV (reference sequence). With V trimmed by 6 bases and J by 4 bases, 5 bases remained unmatched. There are 14 residues in the CDR3. CDR3 coding DNA: TGTGCCAGCAGGGGACAGGCCCCATACAATGAGCAGTTCTTC. This gives the protein CASRGQAPYNEQFF.

The chain combines TRBV6-5 with TRBJ1-6; D is unresolved. Germline V gene data show CDR1 as MNHEY and CDR2 as SVGAGI. The CDR3 is 16 residues long. Trimming took off 0 bases at V and 7 bases at J, with 13 bases between the two ends. The DNA of the CDR3 is TGTGCCAGCAGTTACTCCGCGGGAGGGTGGAATTCACCCCTCCACTTT. It codes for CASSYSAGGWNSPLHF.

The chain couples TRBV11-3 to TRBJ2-1, with TRBD2 matching 10 bases. The CDR3 consists of 15 residues. The V gene's germline CDR1 is SGHNT and CDR2 YENEEA. With V trimmed by 5 bases and J by 4 bases, 5 bases remained unmatched. The CDR3: CASSRGTSAYNEQFF. DNA for the CDR3: TGTGCCAGCAGCCGAGGGACTAGCGCATACAATGAGCAGTTCTTC.

The chain employs TRBV29-1 and TRBJ2-3; 7 bases map to TRBD1. Germline V gene sequence: CDR1 SQVTM, CDR2 ANQGSEA. The CDR3 sequence is 14 residues long. V was pared by 0 bases and J by 1 base, with 1 base of the junction left unmatched. The CDR3 sequence: CSVEDGQGTDTQYF. The CDR3 nucleotides are TGCAGCGTTGAAGACGGACAGGGCACAGATACGCAGTATTTT.

The chain combines TRBV5-1 with TRBJ1-1; 9 bases agree with TRBD1. Germline CDR1 SGHRS, CDR2 YFSETQ. Unmatched junction bases numbered 9, after V lost 2 bases and J lost 4 bases. CDR3 size: 16 residues. CDR3 bases: TGCGCCAGCAGCTTCGGGAACAGGGGGCGACCCACTGAAGCTTTCTTT. The encoded protein is CASSFGNRGRPTEAFF.

The J gene is TRBJ1-4, the V gene TRBV4-1; 7 bases match TRBD1. This CDR3 region has 16 residues. J lost 3 bases, V lost 2 bases, and 6 bases had no gene match. CDR1 is MGHRA and CDR2 is YSYEKL in the germline V gene. The CDR3 coding sequence is TGCGCCAGCAGCCAACAAAGGGGGCAGCCTAATGAAAAACTGTTTTTT. Its protein is CASSQQRGQPNEKLFF.

The rearrangement uses TRBV19 and TRBJ2-5; 7 positions match TRBD1. J gave up 6 bases and V 5 bases, and 3 bases lay outside the gene matches. CDR3 size: 12 residues. In germline, CDR1 is LNHDA, CDR2 SQIVND (reference sequence). CDR3 sequence reads: CASSQGVQTQYF. Here the CDR3 DNA reads TGTGCCAGTAGTCAGGGGGTTCAGACCCAGTACTTC.

This clone has just one count. The chain is built from TRBV10-1 and TRBJ2-3; D is perhaps TRBD2 (6 bases). This CDR3 has 16 residues. V was cut by 5 bases and J by 3 bases, with 18 bases left in between. Germline assignment: CDR1 WNHNN and CDR2 SYGVQD (reference sequence). CDR3 DNA: TGCGCCAGCAGTACTACGCGGGGTGGAGGGACAGATACGCAGTATTTT. It yields the protein CASSTTRGGGTDTQYF.

This clone was recorded once. The chain employs TRBV7-9 and TRBJ1-4, with 8 bases matching TRBD1. J gave up 5 bases and V 0 bases, and 5 bases lay outside the gene matches. Per the germline V gene, CDR1 is SEHNR and CDR2 is FQNEAQ (reference sequence). This CDR3 comprises 16 residues. In DNA form, the CDR3 reads TGTGCCAGCAGCTTAGCGGGGGACAGGCTAAATGAAAAACTGTTTTTT. It yields the protein CASSLAGDRLNEKLFF.

This clone was observed a single time. The V call is TRBV13, the J call TRBJ2-5, with TRBD1 matching 9 bases. In germline, CDR1 is PRHDT, CDR2 FYEKMQ (reference sequence). The J segment lost 5 bases and the V segment lost 5 bases, leaving 3 bases of the junction unmatched. The CDR3 spans 13 residues. The CDR3 sequence: CASSPGTGETQYF. For the CDR3, the DNA is TGTGCCAGCAGCCCCGGGACAGGGGAGACCCAGTACTTC.

The genes are TRBV19 and TRBJ1-5; the D gene is possibly TRBD1 (5 bases). The germline V gene encodes CDR1 LNHDA and CDR2 SQIVND (reference sequence). V was shortened by 6 bases and J by 3 bases, with 12 bases between the two germline ends. This CDR3 region has 14 residues. CDR3 region: CASSITGYNQPQHF. For the CDR3, the DNA is TGTGCCAGTAGCATAACAGGTTACAATCAGCCCCAGCATTTT.

V and J are TRBV29-1 and TRBJ2-1; maybe TRBD2 (6 bases). This CDR3 has 14 amino acids. Trimming pared 6 bases from V and 2 bases from J, leaving 14 bases between. Germline CDR1 SQVTM, CDR2 ANQGSEA. The CDR3 sequence: CSVSPPGAYNEQFF. Here the CDR3 DNA reads TGCAGCGTGTCCCCCCCGGGGGCCTACAATGAGCAGTTCTTC.

This clone was picked up one time. The rearrangement uses TRBV19 and TRBJ1-1; no clear D. Germline loops: CDR1 LNHDA, CDR2 SQIVND (reference sequence). Between the trimmed V and J ends, which lost 8 bases and 5 bases, there was a span of 15 bases. The CDR3 extends over 13 amino acids. CDR3 DNA sequence: TGTGCCAGTTTGGATTCGGGTTGGACTGAAGCTTTCTTT. Protein product: CASLDSGWTEAFF.